Here is one T cell receptor beta chain with its context. Its specificity is unknown. The record originates from a study of lymphopenia after photon versus proton radiotherapy. Findings and caveats of the study: Post-nadir diversity loss with photons came from oligoclonal expansion, particularly CD8+ Temra cells.

Data came from immunoSEQ multiplex PCR; TCRdb stores just in-frame clones and leaves some out. The table shows about 12,000 clones, with roughly nine tenths occurring only once. This sample comprised peripheral blood, obtained from a patient treated with proton-based radiotherapy. This TCR was recovered from a man aged 55 to 70 with pancreatic cancer.

Here the CDR3 reads CASRDRVGTGELFF. The CDR3 region has the DNA TGCGCCAGCAGGGACAGGGTGGGGACCGGGGAGCTGTTTTTT. V is TRBV4-1 and J is TRBJ2-2; 8 positions agree with TRBD1. The CDR3 runs 14 residues. V lost 6 bases, J lost 5 bases, and 5 bases stayed unmatched. From germline, CDR1 is MGHRA and CDR2 YSYEKL.